The 8 T cell receptor beta chains given below trace back to one sample, sequenced in a study of T-cell reconstitution after alpha-beta-depleted transplantation in children. It was with unique molecular identifiers that the TCRbeta library was prepared. TCRdb reprocessed the PCR reads via MiXCR and lists one record per CDR3 protein. The table has 450,000 to 600,000 distinct CDR3 sequences, approximately 13% seen once. Material: PBMCs, mostly from graft donor cells, obtained 360 days after TCRalphabeta/CD19-depleted stem cell transplant. The receptors originated from a male patient under 18 who had a stem cell transplant for acute myeloid leukemia, so the T cells may come from the graft donor.

This clonotype occurred a few times. The chain's CDR3 is CAWSLSTDTQYF. DNA of the CDR3: TGTGCCTGGAGTCTTAGCACAGATACGCAGTATTTT. V is TRBV30 and J is TRBJ2-3; D uncertain. CDR1 is GTSNPN and CDR2 is SVGIG in the germline V gene (reference sequence). The CDR3 has 12 amino acids. Between the trimmed V and J ends, which lost 2 bases and 0 bases, there was a span of 3 bases.

This clonotype was detected a few times. J is TRBJ2-7 and V is TRBV20-1, with no clear D. Trimming removed 1 base at V and 6 bases at J, with 16 bases between. Germline values: CDR1 DFQATT, CDR2 SNEGSKA (reference sequence). The length of the CDR3 is 14 residues. CDR3 in DNA: TGCAGTGCTAGAGTGGCGGCCCTCGGTGGCGAGCAGTACTTC. Encoded protein: CSARVAALGGEQYF.

CDR3 DNA: TGTGCCAGCAGCCCCCCGTGGGGCCCTGGGGCCACTGAAGCTTTCTTT. Encoded protein: CASSPPWGPGATEAFF. V usage is TRBV7-3 and J usage is TRBJ1-1; possible D gene TRBD1, 5 bases. CDR1 is SGHTA, CDR2 FQGTGA, per germline. Trimming took off 5 bases at V and 4 bases at J, with 20 bases between the two ends. This CDR3 contains 16 residues.

There are many counts of this clonotype. The chain recombines TRBV5-1 with TRBJ2-1, with TRBD2 as a possible D gene (6 bases). In germline, CDR1 is SGHRS, CDR2 YFSETQ. Trimming took 1 base from V and 2 from J, leaving 13 bases between them. CDR3 length: 16 residues. The CDR3 protein is CASSLMVGGAYNEQFF. The CDR3, as DNA: TGCGCCAGCAGCTTGATGGTGGGAGGCGCCTACAATGAGCAGTTCTTC.

The table lists this clonotype with many counts. The chain has TRBV12-3 or TRBV12-4 and TRBJ1-2; D is undetermined. This CDR3 is 12 amino acids long. V lost 3 bases and J lost 3, with 5 bases in between. The CDR3 coding sequence is TGTGCCAGCAGTTTTGGGCACTATGGCTACACCTTC. Its translation is CASSFGHYGYTF.

The table lists this clonotype with many counts. The CDR3 protein is CSVGTVSYEQYF. DNA of the CDR3: TGCAGCGTTGGGACAGTTTCCTACGAGCAGTACTTC. The rearrangement links TRBV29-1 to TRBJ2-7, with D maybe TRBD1 (6 bases). Germline-derived CDR1 and CDR2 are SQVTM and ANQGSEA. The CDR3 runs 12 residues. V lost 4 bases, J lost 1 base, and 8 bases lay in between.

As DNA, the CDR3 is TGCAGTGCTAGAGATCTAGCGGGAGGCAACCAAGAGACCCAGTACTTC. Translating gives CSARDLAGGNQETQYF. The chain couples TRBV20-1 to TRBJ2-5, with 11 bases that match TRBD2. V trimming: 0 bases; J trimming: 0 bases; junction bases outside the gene matches: 3. The CDR3 length is 16 residues. CDR1 and CDR2 from the germline V gene are DFQATT and SNEGSKA (reference sequence).

In its sample, this clonotype was seen a few times. The chain couples TRBV28 to TRBJ2-3; 8 nucleotides align to TRBD2. The V gene's germline CDR1 is MDHEN and CDR2 SYDVKM. This CDR3 spans 16 amino acids. The J segment lost 5 bases and the V segment lost 3 bases, leaving 10 bases of the junction unmatched. The CDR3 region has the DNA TGTGCCAGCAGTTTTGTGGCGGGAGGAAGGGGAGATACGCAGTATTTT. This sequence encodes CASSFVAGGRGDTQYF.